Sequencing of this T cell receptor beta chain was carried out in a study of blood T cell repertoires in COVID-19. The overall study: From the United States, Italy and Spain came samples of acute and convalescent COVID-19.

The V and J ends lost 3 bases and 4 bases, in that order; junction bases with no gene match: 9. The CDR3 loop spans 16 amino acids. Germline CDR1 is LNHDA and CDR2 is SQIVND (reference sequence). Some clones are missing from TCRdb's copy, which holds only in-frame ones; the method was immunoSEQ multiplex PCR. The sample holds around 170,000 clones; 75% to 90% are singletons and the top ten take less than 3%. The V and J genes are TRBV19 and TRBJ2-7; 10 bases line up with TRBD1. This sequence was found in a woman aged 60-75 years with acute or convalescent COVID-19. The sequenced sample consisted of peripheral blood. CDR3 coding DNA: TGTGCCAGTAGTATGGGGACAGGGGTCAACCTGTACGAGCAGTACTTC. Translated, it gives CASSMGTGVNLYEQYF.